The 23 T cell receptor beta chains listed next were all sequenced from one sample in a study of shared clonotypes between healthy human individuals. Using immunoSEQ multiplex PCR, the repertoire was profiled, and TCRdb retains in-frame clones only, with some absent. The repertoire holds some 790,000 clones, 72% seen once, with about 1.7% in the top ten. The sample was memory CD4+ T cells sorted from blood. Subset meaning: CD45RA-negative fraction. The source is a woman aged 25 to 39 in good health.

J is TRBJ1-1 and V is TRBV20-1; D is undetermined. CDR3 length: 11 amino acids. The germline CDR1 and CDR2 sequences are DFQATT and SNEGSKA (reference sequence). V lost 8 bases to trimming and J lost 4 bases, with 11 bases between them. The CDR3 here is CSPTLGTEAFF. The CDR3 DNA reads as TGCAGTCCTACATTGGGCACTGAAGCTTTCTTT.

This chain joins TRBV4-1 and TRBJ2-3; D is unresolved. This CDR3 has 13 amino acids. Deletions cut 4 bases from V and 0 bases from J, with 5 bases between. Per the germline V gene, CDR1 is MGHRA and CDR2 is YSYEKL. The CDR3, as DNA: TGCGCCAGCAGCCGATATAGCACAGATACGCAGTATTTT. As protein: CASSRYSTDTQYF.

The chain combines TRBV7-9 with TRBJ1-5; the D gene is possibly TRBD1 (6 bases). Trimming pared 5 bases from V and 7 bases from J, leaving 12 bases between. This CDR3 is 13 amino acids long. CDR1 and CDR2 (germline): SEHNR, FQNEAQ (reference sequence). The CDR3 region has the DNA TGTGCCAGCAGCCCCACAGGGTTCCAGCCCCAGCATTTT. Protein sequence: CASSPTGFQPQHF.

This clone was seen a handful of times. V gene TRBV5-1 combines with J gene TRBJ1-4, with D perhaps TRBD1 (6 bases). CDR1 is SGHRS, CDR2 YFSETQ, per germline. The CDR3 has 15 residues. With 5 bases removed from V and 5 bases from J, the gap between germline ends came to 16 bases. CDR3 sequence: CASSRTEDSNEKLFF. The CDR3 coding sequence is TGCGCCAGCAGTCGGACAGAAGACTCAAATGAAAAACTGTTTTTT.

There are many counts of this clone. The chain couples TRBV6-4 to TRBJ2-2, with 8 bases aligning to TRBD2. Looked up from germline, CDR1 is MRHNA and CDR2 is SNTAGT. V dropped 3 bases and J dropped 3; count of bases not matched to a gene: 0. CDR3 size: 14 residues. CDR3 in amino acids: CASSEAGDTGELFF. In nucleotides, the CDR3 is TGTGCCAGCAGTGAAGCGGGAGACACCGGGGAGCTGTTTTTT.

This clone was observed a single time. The rearrangement uses TRBV25-1 and TRBJ1-2; TRBD1 matches at 7 bases. This CDR3 spans 13 amino acids. Trimming at V came to 4 bases and at J to 8 bases, leaving 7 bases not matched to a gene. Germline V gene lookup returns CDR1 MGHDK and CDR2 SYGVNS. The CDR3 nucleotides are TGTGCCAGCAGTGCCACAGGGGCTAAGGGCTACACCTTC. Its translation: CASSATGAKGYTF.

The chain has TRBV6-1 and TRBJ2-7, with D hard to call. The V end was cut by 3 bases, the J end by 13 bases, with 19 bases between. Germline-derived CDR1 and CDR2 are MNHNS and SASEGT. This CDR3 is built from 13 residues. The DNA for the CDR3 is TGTGCCAGCAGTGAGATTTATACGGAAAACCAATACTTC. Protein sequence: CASSEIYTENQYF.

The CDR3 DNA sequence: TGTGCCAGCAGTTCCGGGACAGGAGCAGACTACCAGCCCCAGCATTTT. Protein sequence: CASSSGTGADYQPQHF. The genes are TRBV6-5 and TRBJ1-5; 8 nucleotides match TRBD1. The CDR3 sequence is 16 residues long. The germline gives CDR1 MNHEY, CDR2 SVGAGI. Unmatched junction bases numbered 12, after V lost 4 bases and J lost 7 bases.

The V gene is TRBV4-1, the J gene TRBJ2-7; D unresolved. The CDR3 length is 13 residues. Germline CDR1 MGHRA, CDR2 YSYEKL. Trimming removed 0 bases at V and 5 bases at J, with 8 bases between. This CDR3 is CASSQDPGHEQYF. CDR3 coding DNA: TGCGCCAGCAGCCAAGATCCGGGCCACGAGCAGTACTTC.

The rearrangement uses TRBV11-1 and TRBJ2-3, with 10 nucleotides matching TRBD2. With 5 bases clipped from V and 1 base from J, the junction kept 9 bases outside the gene matches. Germline CDR1 reads SGHAT; CDR2 reads FQDESV (reference sequence). This CDR3 region has 17 residues. CDR3 DNA sequence: TGTGCCAGCAGCCCACGGGGTCTAGCGGGGGGCACAGATACGCAGTATTTT. Translation: CASSPRGLAGGTDTQYF.

This sequence joins TRBV6-1 and TRBJ1-1, with 9 bases aligning to TRBD1. Germline CDR1 and CDR2: MNHNS and SASEGT. The J segment lost 0 bases and the V segment lost 8 bases, leaving 4 bases of the junction unmatched. The CDR3 has 14 amino acids. The CDR3 loop reads CASRTGDMNTEAFF. CDR3 DNA: TGTGCCAGCCGGACAGGGGACATGAACACTGAAGCTTTCTTT.

This chain's CDR3 is CASSDSLSSGNTIYF. The DNA for the CDR3 is TGTGCCAGCAGTGACAGCTTGAGCTCTGGAAACACCATATATTTT. The rearrangement joins TRBV6-4 to TRBJ1-3; D remains ambiguous. Germline V gene lookup returns CDR1 MRHNA and CDR2 SNTAGT. The V gene lost 2 bases and the J gene lost 0 bases, with 8 bases spanning the gap. CDR3 size: 15 residues.

V and J are TRBV7-8 and TRBJ2-1; TRBD2 agrees at 7 bases. V lost 3 bases to trimming and J lost 9 bases; unmatched junction nucleotides: 8. CDR1 is SGHVS, CDR2 FQNEAQ, per germline. The CDR3 has 14 residues. The CDR3 here is CASSFPRGRVEQFF. CDR3 sequence (DNA): TGTGCCAGCAGCTTTCCGCGCGGGAGAGTTGAGCAGTTCTTC.

The chain carries TRBV18 and TRBJ2-3, with D maybe TRBD2 (7 bases). V gave up 5 bases and J gave up 2 bases, with 14 bases separating them. The CDR3 has 15 amino acids. Germline-derived CDR1 and CDR2 are KGHSH and LQKENI. The CDR3 sequence is CASSSGGKFTDTQYF. CDR3 sequence (DNA): TGTGCCAGCTCATCGGGGGGCAAGTTCACAGATACGCAGTATTTT.

This clone appeared once. This chain links TRBV7-9 with TRBJ1-3; possible D gene TRBD1, 5 bases. The CDR3 sequence is 15 residues long. Germline V gene sequence: CDR1 SEHNR, CDR2 FQNEAQ (reference sequence). V lost 6 bases and J 0 bases, leaving 12 bases between the germline ends. The CDR3 DNA sequence: TGTGCCAGCAGAGGGGTCCCGAGCTCTGGAAACACCATATATTTT. Protein sequence: CASRGVPSSGNTIYF.

V gene TRBV28 combines with J gene TRBJ2-7; possibly TRBD2 for D (5 bases). The CDR3 is 12 residues long. CDR1 is MDHEN, CDR2 SYDVKM, per germline. V lost 3 bases and J lost 7, with 10 bases in between. DNA of the CDR3: TGTGCCAGCAGTTTTGTAACGGGAGAGCAGTACTTC. As protein: CASSFVTGEQYF.

This clone was seen just once. The V and J genes are TRBV29-1 and TRBJ2-5, with TRBD1 identical over 10 bases. Germline CDR1 and CDR2: SQVTM and ANQGSEA. The trim removed 3 bases at V and 3 bases at J, leaving 1 base unmatched. The CDR3 has 13 amino acids. CDR3 DNA sequence: TGCAGCGTTGAGGGACAGGGGAAAGAGACCCAGTACTTC. Amino acids: CSVEGQGKETQYF.

About this clone itself: At the DNA level, this CDR3 is encoded by other sequences in the same sample as well. The chain links TRBV5-1 to TRBJ2-1; no clear D gene. The CDR3 totals 14 residues. Germline CDR1 SGHRS, CDR2 YFSETQ. V gave up 2 bases and J gave up 1 base, with 7 bases separating them. The DNA for the CDR3 is TGCGCCAGCAGCTTAATGGGGTCCTACAATGAGCAGTTCTTC. It codes for CASSLMGSYNEQFF. The full variable domain, in which reference TRBV5-1 and TRBJ2-1 provide the parts outside the CDR3, is KAGVTQTPRYLIKTRGQQVTLSCSPISGHRSVSWYQQTPGQGLQFLFEYFSETQRNKGNFPGRFSGRQFSNSRSEMNVSTLELGDSALYLCASSLMGSYNEQFFGPGTRLTVL.

This clone was observed once. The sample holds other DNA sequences that translate to the same CDR3. The chain links TRBV20-1 to TRBJ2-5; no clear D gene. The CDR3 contains 10 residues. V was trimmed by 3 bases and J by 6 bases, leaving 5 bases between them. Germline-derived CDR1 and CDR2 are DFQATT and SNEGSKA (reference sequence). This CDR3 is CSASRQTQYF. Written as DNA, the CDR3 is TGCAGTGCTAGCCGTCAGACCCAGTACTTC.

This clone was counted only a few times. Other DNA sequences in this sample translate to the same CDR3. V gene TRBV6-4 combines with J gene TRBJ2-3; the D gene is possibly TRBD2 (5 bases). Germline V gene sequence: CDR1 MRHNA, CDR2 SNTAGT. Trimming cost V 5 bases and J 1 base, with 10 bases left between them. CDR3 length: 14 residues. This chain's CDR3 is CASSRGGGTDTQYF. In DNA, the CDR3 is TGTGCCAGCAGTCGAGGAGGAGGCACAGATACGCAGTATTTT.

The genes are TRBV5-1 and TRBJ2-2, with D possibly being TRBD2 (5 bases). Germline V gene data show CDR1 as SGHRS and CDR2 as YFSETQ. The CDR3 totals 16 residues. V shed 4 bases and J shed 5 bases, with 18 bases lying between them. CDR3 nucleotides: TGCGCCAGCAGCCCACTGGGAGCCACGGAAACCGGGGAGCTGTTTTTT. This encodes CASSPLGATETGELFF.

This clone was picked up many times. This chain links TRBV27 with TRBJ2-1; TRBD2 matches 7 bases. Germline assignment: CDR1 MNHEY and CDR2 SMNVEV (reference sequence). This CDR3 comprises 15 residues. Trimming at V came to 2 bases and at J to 2 bases, leaving 3 bases not matched to a gene. CDR3 nucleotides: TGTGCCAGCAGTTTAGGGAGGGGCGCCTACAATGAGCAGTTCTTC. Protein sequence: CASSLGRGAYNEQFF.

CDR3 sequence: CASNAHARGSNEQYF. CDR3 nucleotides: TGTGCCAGCAACGCCCACGCCAGGGGATCAAACGAGCAGTACTTC. This sequence joins TRBV28 and TRBJ2-7; D is possibly TRBD1 (6 bases). V shed 7 bases and J shed 5 bases, with 21 bases lying between them. The CDR3 runs to 15 residues. The germline V gene has CDR1 MDHEN and CDR2 SYDVKM.